The rows below give T cell receptor beta chains drawn from one sample of a study of cytomegalovirus exposure and HLA in healthy donors. Clones were sequenced by immunoSEQ multiplex PCR, and TCRdb holds only the in-frame ones, with some missing. Here the sample spans 95,000 to 130,000 clones, over 70% being singletons. Specimen: PBMCs. The receptors were gathered from a woman aged 18-29 years in good health and CMV-seronegative. The CDR3 runs from the conserved cysteine through the conserved F or W. A D gene is named only where the DNA matches it firmly. Size values are once, few and many counts, or a class for expanded clones, and some rows have none.

cdr3_nt cdr3_aa j_call clone_size d_call v_call
TGCGCCAGCAGCTTGGAATACGGGAAAACCTACGAGCAGTACTTC CASSLEYGKTYEQYF TRBJ2-7 few NA TRBV5-1
TGCGCCAGCAGCCAAGCTCAGGGCTACTATGGCTACACCTTC CASSQAQGYYGYTF TRBJ1-2 NA NA TRBV4-1
TGTGCCAGCAGCCCAGGACTAGCGGGGGAAGAGACCCAGTACTTC CASSPGLAGEETQYF TRBJ2-5 NA TRBD2 TRBV14
TGTGCCAGCAGTTCCACAGGGCTCTATGGCTACACCTTC CASSSTGLYGYTF TRBJ1-2 NA NA TRBV6-6
TGTGCCAGCAGTTTACGGGCAGGGGACCGCTCTGGGGCCAACGTCCTGACTTTC CASSLRAGDRSGANVLTF TRBJ2-6 few NA TRBV27
TGCGCCAGCAGGACCAAATTGGCTAGTACGGATTCACCCCTCCACTTT CASRTKLASTDSPLHF TRBJ1-6 NA NA TRBV5-1
TGTGCCAGCAGTGAAGATTCCTCCGTCGCGGGCTATGGCTACACCTTC CASSEDSSVAGYGYTF TRBJ1-2 NA NA TRBV2
TGTGCCAGCAGCGACCCCAGGGGGCCCACTGAAGCTTTCTTT CASSDPRGPTEAFF TRBJ1-1 NA TRBD1 TRBV11-2
TGTGCCAGTAGTATAGGCAGGGGGGTCACAGATACGCAGTATTTT CASSIGRGVTDTQYF TRBJ2-3 NA NA TRBV19
TGTGCCAGCAGTTACCAATCCGGGACAGGGGGCTACACCTTC CASSYQSGTGGYTF TRBJ1-2 NA TRBD1 TRBV6-5
TGTGCCAGCAGCCAAGAGGCCAGGAACTATGGCTACACCTTC CASSQEARNYGYTF TRBJ1-2 NA NA TRBV14